This T cell receptor (beta chain) was captured in a study of T cell responses to AZD1222 COVID-19 vaccine. Overall study results and limits: Spike-spanning, vaccine-associated CD4 TCRs were dominant at 160-218 and 743-854. The number of AZD1222 recipients seropositive at baseline was only five to seven.

The CDR3 totals 13 residues. From germline, CDR1 is SGHNT and CDR2 YYREEE (reference sequence). V was pared by 0 bases and J by 1 base, with 4 bases between. Comments on this clone: The antigen is undetermined.

Only in-frame clones appear in the TCRdb table, and some are missing; sequencing was by immunoSEQ multiplex PCR. This table holds about 150,000 clones, around nine tenths found once. This specimen was peripheral blood, taken on day 0 of AZD1222 vaccination. This TCR was recovered from an adult in good health. The chain uses TRBV5-4 and TRBJ1-1; D call uncertain. CDR3 amino acids: CASSLGGNTEAFF. CDR3 in DNA: TGTGCCAGCAGCTTGGGGGGGAACACTGAAGCTTTCTTT. Using reference TRBV5-4 and TRBJ1-1 for the parts outside the CDR3, the full variable domain is ETGVTQSPTHLIKTRGQQVTLRCSSQSGHNTVSWYQQALGQGPQFIFQYYREEENGRGNFPPRFSGLQFPNYSSELNVNALELDDSALYLCASSLGGNTEAFFGQGTRLTVV.